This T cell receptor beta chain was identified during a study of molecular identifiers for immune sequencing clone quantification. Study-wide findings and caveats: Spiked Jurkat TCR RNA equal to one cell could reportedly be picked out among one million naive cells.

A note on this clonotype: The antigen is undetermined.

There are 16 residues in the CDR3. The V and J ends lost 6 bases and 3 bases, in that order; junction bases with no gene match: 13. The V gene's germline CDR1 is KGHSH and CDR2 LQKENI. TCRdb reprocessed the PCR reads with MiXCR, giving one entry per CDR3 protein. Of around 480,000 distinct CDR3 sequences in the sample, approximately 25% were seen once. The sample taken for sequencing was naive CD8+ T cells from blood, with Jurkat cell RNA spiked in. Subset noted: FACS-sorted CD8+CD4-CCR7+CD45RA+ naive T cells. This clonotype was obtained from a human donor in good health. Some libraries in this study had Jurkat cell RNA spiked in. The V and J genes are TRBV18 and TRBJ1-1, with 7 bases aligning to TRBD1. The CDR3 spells CASSGQVPLGDTEAFF. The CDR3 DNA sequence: TGTGCCAGCTCCGGACAGGTCCCCTTGGGGGACACTGAAGCTTTCTTT.